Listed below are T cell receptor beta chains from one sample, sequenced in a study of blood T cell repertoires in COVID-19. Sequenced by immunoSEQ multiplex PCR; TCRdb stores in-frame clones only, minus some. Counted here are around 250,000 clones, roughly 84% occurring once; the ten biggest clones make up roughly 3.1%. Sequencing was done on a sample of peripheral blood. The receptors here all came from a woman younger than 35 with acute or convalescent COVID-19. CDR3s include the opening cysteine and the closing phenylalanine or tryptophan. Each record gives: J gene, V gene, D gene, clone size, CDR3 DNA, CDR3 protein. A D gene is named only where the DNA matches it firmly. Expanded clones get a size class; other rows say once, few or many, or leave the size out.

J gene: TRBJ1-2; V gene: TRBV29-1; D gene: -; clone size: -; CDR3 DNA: TGCAGTGTCCCGAGCGGGGGATTTTACACCTTC; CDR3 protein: CSVPSGGFYTF
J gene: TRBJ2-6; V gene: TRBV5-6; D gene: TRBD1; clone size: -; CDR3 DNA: TGTGCCAGCAGCTACGTCCTGGGACAGGAATTCTCTGGGGCCAACGTCCTGACTTTC; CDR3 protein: CASSYVLGQEFSGANVLTF
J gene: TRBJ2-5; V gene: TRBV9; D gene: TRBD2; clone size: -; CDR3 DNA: TGTGCCAGCAGCGTAGGTAATAGCGGGAGACAGGAGACCCAGTACTTC; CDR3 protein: CASSVGNSGRQETQYF
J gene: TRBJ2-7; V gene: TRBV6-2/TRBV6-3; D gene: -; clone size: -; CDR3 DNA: TGTGCCAGCAGTTACTCGCACAGGTACTACGAGCAGTACTTC; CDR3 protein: CASSYSHRYYEQYF
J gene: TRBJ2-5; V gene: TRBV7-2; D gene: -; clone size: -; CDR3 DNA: TGTGCCAGCAGCTTGGCCGAACAAGAGACCCAGTACTTC; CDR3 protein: CASSLAEQETQYF
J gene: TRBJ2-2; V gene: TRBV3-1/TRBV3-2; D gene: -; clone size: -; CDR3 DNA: TGTGCCAGCAGCCAAGGTCGCGGGACCGGGGAGCTGTTTTTT; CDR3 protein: CASSQGRGTGELFF
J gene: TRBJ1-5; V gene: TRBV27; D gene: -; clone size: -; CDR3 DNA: TGTGCCAGCAGCTATACAGGGTTAGGTCAGCCCCAGCATTTT; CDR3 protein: CASSYTGLGQPQHF
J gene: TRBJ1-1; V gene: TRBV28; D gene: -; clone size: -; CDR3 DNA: TGTGCCAGCAGTTTAGGTCGCGGCATGAACACTGAAGCTTTCTTT; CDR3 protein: CASSLGRGMNTEAFF
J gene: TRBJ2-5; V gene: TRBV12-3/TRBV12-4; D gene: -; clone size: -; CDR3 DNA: TGTGCCAGCAGTTCGACGGCTACCAGGGACCAGTACTTC; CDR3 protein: CASSSTATRDQYF
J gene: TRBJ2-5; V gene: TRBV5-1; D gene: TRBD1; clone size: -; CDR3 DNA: TGCGCCAGCAGCGACGGACAGGGGCTAGGGAAGACCCAGTACTTC; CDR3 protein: CASSDGQGLGKTQYF
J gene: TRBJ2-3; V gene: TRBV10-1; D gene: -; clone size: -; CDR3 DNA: TGCGCCAGCAGTGAGCGGTGGCCGGGTGTGACAGATACGCAGTATTTT; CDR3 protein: CASSERWPGVTDTQYF
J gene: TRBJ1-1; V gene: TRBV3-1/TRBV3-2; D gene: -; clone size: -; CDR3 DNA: TGTGCCAGCAGCCAAGATTTGTTGGCAATGAACACTGAAGCTTTCTTT; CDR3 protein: CASSQDLLAMNTEAFF
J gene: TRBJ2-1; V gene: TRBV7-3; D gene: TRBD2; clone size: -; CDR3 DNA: TGTGCCAGCAGCTTCGGACTAGCGGGATTCAATGAGCAGTTCTTC; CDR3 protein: CASSFGLAGFNEQFF
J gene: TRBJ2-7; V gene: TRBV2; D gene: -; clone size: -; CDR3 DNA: TGTGCCAGCGGTGGAGATAGGGCGGGGCCATCCTACGAGCAGTACTTC; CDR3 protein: CASGGDRAGPSYEQYF
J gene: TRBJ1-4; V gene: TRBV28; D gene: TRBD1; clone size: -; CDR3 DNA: TGTGCCAGCAGTGGAACAGGGGTTAATGAAAAACTGTTTTTT; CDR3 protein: CASSGTGVNEKLFF
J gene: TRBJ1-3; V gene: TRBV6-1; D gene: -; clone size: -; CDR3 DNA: TGTGCCAGCAGTGAAGCGGGGGGGTCCGGAAACACCATATATTTT; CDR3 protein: CASSEAGGSGNTIYF
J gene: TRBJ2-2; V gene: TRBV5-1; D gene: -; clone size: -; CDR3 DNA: TGCGCCAGCAGCTTGGGACACCGAAACACCGGGGAGCTGTTTTTT; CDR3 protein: CASSLGHRNTGELFF
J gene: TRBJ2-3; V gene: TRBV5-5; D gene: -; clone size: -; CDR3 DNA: TGTGCCAGCAGACAGGGCGCTAGCACAGATACGCAGTATTTT; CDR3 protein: CASRQGASTDTQYF
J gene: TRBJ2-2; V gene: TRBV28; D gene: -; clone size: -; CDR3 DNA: TGTGCCAGCAGTTTACCAGGGTCCCATTTATTGGCCGGGGAGCTGTTTTTT; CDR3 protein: CASSLPGSHLLAGELFF
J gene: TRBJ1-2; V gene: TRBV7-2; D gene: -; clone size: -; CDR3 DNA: TGTGCCAGCAGCTTGGGTGGGGGCGCGGGGGGCTATGGCTACACCTTC; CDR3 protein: CASSLGGGAGGYGYTF
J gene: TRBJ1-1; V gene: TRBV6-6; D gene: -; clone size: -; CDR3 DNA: TGTGCCAGCAGTCCCGGGGGGACTGAAGCTTTCTTT; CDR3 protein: CASSPGGTEAFF
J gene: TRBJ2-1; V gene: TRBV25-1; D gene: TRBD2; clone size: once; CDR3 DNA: TGTGCCAGCAGTGTCGGTAGCGGGATCCAGTCCTACAATGAGCAGTTCTTC; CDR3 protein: CASSVGSGIQSYNEQFF
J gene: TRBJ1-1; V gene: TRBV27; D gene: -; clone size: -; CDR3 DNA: TGTGCCAGCAGTTTATCGGGGGGATACACTGAAGCTTTCTTT; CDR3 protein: CASSLSGGYTEAFF
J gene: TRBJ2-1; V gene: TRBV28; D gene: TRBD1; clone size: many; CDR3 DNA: TGTGCCAGCAGCACTACAGACAGGGAAGTGTACAATGAGCAGTTCTTC; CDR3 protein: CASSTTDREVYNEQFF